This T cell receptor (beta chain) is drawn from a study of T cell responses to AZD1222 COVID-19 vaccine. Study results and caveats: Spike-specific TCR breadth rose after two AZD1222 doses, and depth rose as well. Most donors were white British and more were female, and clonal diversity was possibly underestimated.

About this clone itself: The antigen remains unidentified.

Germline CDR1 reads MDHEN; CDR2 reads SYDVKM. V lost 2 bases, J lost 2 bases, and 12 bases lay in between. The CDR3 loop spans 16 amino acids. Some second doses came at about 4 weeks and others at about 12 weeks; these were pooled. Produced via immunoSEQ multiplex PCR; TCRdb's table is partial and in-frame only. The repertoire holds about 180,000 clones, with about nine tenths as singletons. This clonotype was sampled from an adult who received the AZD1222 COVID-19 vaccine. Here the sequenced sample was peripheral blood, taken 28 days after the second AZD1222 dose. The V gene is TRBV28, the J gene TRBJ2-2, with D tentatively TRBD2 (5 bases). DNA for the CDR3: TGTGCCAGCAGTTTAAGAGGGTCTTCTAACACCGGGGAGCTGTTTTTT. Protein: CASSLRGSSNTGELFF.